The sequence of this T cell receptor (beta chain) was determined in a study of graft-versus-host responses after intestinal transplantation. Study at large: Uniformly, recipients were administered anti-thymocyte globulin induction with subsequent tacrolimus and steroids for about 3 years.

CDR1 is SGHTA, CDR2 FQGNSA, per germline. The V gene lost 4 bases and the J gene lost 2 bases, with 8 bases spanning the gap. CDR3 length: 13 residues. Study findings and constraints: GvH clones surfaced in recipient marrow, some emerging earlier in ileum or blood.

TCRdb's table, derived via immunoSEQ multiplex PCR, lists solely in-frame clones and lacks some. The sample consists of several thousand clones, around a third of them appearing once. Co-plated with 200,000 CFSE-labeled responder cells were 200,000 irradiated, violet-dye-labeled stimulator cells. The TCR was taken from a human patient who received an intestinal transplant. The rearrangement uses TRBV7-2 and TRBJ1-2; D is unclear. Here the sequenced sample was alloreactive CD8+ T cells from a mixed lymphocyte reaction culture, taken before intestinal transplant. The subset here: CFSE-low proliferating T cells sorted from approximately six-day pre-transplant mixed lymphocyte reaction (GvH or HvG direction). The CDR3 DNA sequence: TGTGCCAGCAGCTCCGGGATAAACTATGGCTACACCTTC. It specifies CASSSGINYGYTF. Using reference TRBV7-2 and TRBJ1-2 for the parts outside the CDR3, the full variable domain is GAGVSQSPSNKVTEKGKDVELRCDPISGHTALYWYRQSLGQGLEFLIYFQGNSAPDKSGLPSDRFSAERTGGSVSTLTIQRTQQEDSAVYLCASSSGINYGYTFGSGTRLTVV.